This T cell receptor (beta chain) was captured by sequencing in a study of blood T cell repertoires in COVID-19. In the study overall: Acute and convalescent COVID-19 specimens originated in the United States, Italy and Spain.

Original processing methods: The assay estimated nucleated cells by amplifying reference gene primers. Here immunoSEQ multiplex PCR was the method, and the copy in TCRdb shows in-frame clones only, minus some. Clone size and the V and J calls come from that table; the DNA yielded D and trimming. The sample consists of over 150,000 clones, approximately 86% of them appearing once. The CDR3 extends over 16 amino acids. Germline V CDR1 and CDR2: SGHAT, FQNNGV. V shed 2 bases and J shed 7 bases, with 15 bases lying between them. The receptor's source is a man in his fifties or sixties with active or convalescent COVID-19. The specimen was peripheral blood. V and J are TRBV11-2 and TRBJ1-6; weak D call: TRBD1 (6 bases). The CDR3: CASSLIPQGRNSPLHF. The CDR3 DNA reads as TGTGCCAGCAGCTTAATCCCACAGGGTCGGAATTCACCCCTCCACTTT.